Listed below are T cell receptor beta chains from one sample, sequenced in a study of T cell responses to AZD1222 COVID-19 vaccine. Clones were read by immunoSEQ multiplex PCR, and TCRdb kept only the in-frame ones, dropping some. The repertoire consists of more than 100,000 clones, with about 93% occurring once and the leading ten covering around 5.9%. Sequenced material: peripheral blood, taken on day 0 of AZD1222 vaccination. Receptors originate from an adult in good health. Each CDR3 is given without its conserved first and last residue. The order of the fields is clone size, J gene, V gene, CDR3 protein. Some rows have no size entry. The others give once, few or many, or a class for an expanded clone.

.,TRBJ1-2,TRBV18,ASSPLQGPDYGYT
.,TRBJ1-5,TRBV19,ASSMGQRGQPQH
.,TRBJ2-1,TRBV7-2,ASSLGGSGLYNEQF
.,TRBJ2-2,TRBV27,ASRLAGLRTGELF
.,TRBJ2-5,TRBV5-6,ASPKGPSQETQY
.,TRBJ1-6,TRBV3-1/TRBV3-2,ASSQGPGGLH
once,TRBJ1-3,TRBV9,ASSVDGGGGGNTIY
.,TRBJ1-2,TRBV7-2,ASSHPGLNYGYT
.,TRBJ2-1,TRBV5-6,ASSWWAGGLYNEQF
.,TRBJ2-1,TRBV11-2,ASSLDPLSGASSYNEQF
.,TRBJ2-7,TRBV24-1,ATSSGETYEQY
.,TRBJ1-4,TRBV29-1,SVKTGALPREKLF
.,TRBJ1-1,TRBV6-5,ASRWNSVSEAF
.,TRBJ1-2,TRBV30,AWSGQRQGANYGYT
.,TRBJ2-2,TRBV9,ASSVAGRGNTGELF
.,TRBJ1-1,TRBV5-1,ASSLQGRPEAF
.,TRBJ1-3,TRBV5-6,ASSWTGPRVGNTIY
.,TRBJ1-5,TRBV19,ASIGKTGTGPQH
.,TRBJ1-2,TRBV30,AWRAANYGYT
.,TRBJ1-6,TRBV3-1/TRBV3-2,ASSQDINRANSPLH
.,TRBJ2-3,TRBV7-9,ASPSTPGTDTQY
.,TRBJ2-1,TRBV19,ASSKDWGNEQF
.,TRBJ1-2,TRBV19,ASSIPGTATGYT
.,TRBJ2-6,TRBV2,ASTVEGMGTGANVLT
.,TRBJ2-2,TRBV6-4,ASSDPGREPGELF
.,TRBJ2-7,TRBV6-2/TRBV6-3,ASSSRATYEQY
once,TRBJ2-1,TRBV11-1,ASSLGRGGHYEQF
.,TRBJ2-5,TRBV10-3,AISRRTGTDDQETQY
.,TRBJ1-2,TRBV7-3,ASSFGQGDGYT
.,TRBJ2-2,TRBV6-2/TRBV6-3,ASSQDSGELF